This T cell receptor beta chain stems from a study of Ad26.COV2.S vaccination and SARS-CoV-2 variants. Overall study findings and caveats: For non-spike TCRs, breadth in vaccine recipients resembled that in placebo recipients.

Measured with immunoSEQ multiplex PCR; TCRdb has only the in-frame clones, and not every one. The table records roughly 390,000 clones, less than 90% of them present only once. Comment on this clone: Its antigen is unknown.

Germline values: CDR1 LNHDA, CDR2 SQIVND (reference sequence). There are 14 residues in the CDR3. Trimming took 2 bases from V and 4 from J, leaving 9 bases between them. The treatment denotes: approximately 18 received Ad26.COV2.S at low or high dose, single or two shots; roughly five received placebo; per-sample allocation not given. Specimens were obtained on day 63 following the first vaccine or placebo injection. The source of this sequence is a person aged 18-65 years who received the Ad26.COV2.S COVID-19 vaccine or a placebo. This chain links TRBV19 with TRBJ1-3, with a possible D match to TRBD1 (6 bases). Specimen: peripheral blood, collected in a trial of Ad26.COV2.S vaccine versus placebo. The CDR3 DNA reads as TGTGCCAGTAGTATACGACAGGTCGGAAACACCATATATTTT. It encodes CASSIRQVGNTIYF. The whole variable domain, filled in from reference TRBV19 and TRBJ1-3, reads DGGITQSPKYLFRKEGQNVTLSCEQNLNHDAMYWYRQDPGQGLRLIYYSQIVNDFQKGDIAEGYSVSREKKESFPLTVTSAQKNPTAFYLCASSIRQVGNTIYFGEGSWLTVV.